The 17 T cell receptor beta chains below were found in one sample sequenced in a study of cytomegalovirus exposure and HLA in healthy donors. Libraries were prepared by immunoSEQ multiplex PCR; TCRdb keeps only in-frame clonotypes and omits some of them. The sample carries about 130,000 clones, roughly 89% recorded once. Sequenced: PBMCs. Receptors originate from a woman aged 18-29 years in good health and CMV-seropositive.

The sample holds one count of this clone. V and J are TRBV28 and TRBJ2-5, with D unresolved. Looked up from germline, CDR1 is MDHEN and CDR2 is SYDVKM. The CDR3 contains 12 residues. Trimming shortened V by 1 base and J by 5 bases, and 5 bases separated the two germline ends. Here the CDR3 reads CASSLFGETQYF. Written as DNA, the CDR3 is TGTGCCAGCAGTTTATTCGGGGAGACCCAGTACTTC.

The CDR3 loop is CASSQRPGDSPLHF. DNA for the CDR3: TGCGCCAGCAGCCAAAGGCCCGGGGATTCACCCCTCCACTTT. V usage is TRBV4-3 and J usage is TRBJ1-6; D is unresolved. The CDR3 spans 14 residues. The V gene lost 2 bases and the J gene lost 8 bases, with 10 bases spanning the gap. Germline lookup yields CDR1 LGHNA and CDR2 YSLEER.

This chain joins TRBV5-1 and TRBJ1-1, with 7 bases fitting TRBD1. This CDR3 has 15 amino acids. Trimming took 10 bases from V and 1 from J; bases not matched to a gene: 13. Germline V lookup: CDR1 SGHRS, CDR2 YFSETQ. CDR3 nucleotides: TGCGCCCCCTCCGACAGGGCTGGGGGGAACACTGAAGCTTTCTTT. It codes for CAPSDRAGGNTEAFF.

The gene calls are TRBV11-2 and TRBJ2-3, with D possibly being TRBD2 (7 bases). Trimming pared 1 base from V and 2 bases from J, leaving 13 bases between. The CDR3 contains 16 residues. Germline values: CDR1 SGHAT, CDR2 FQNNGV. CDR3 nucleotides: TGTGCCAGCAGCTTAGCGGCGGGGGCCTTCACAGATACGCAGTATTTT. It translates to CASSLAAGAFTDTQYF.

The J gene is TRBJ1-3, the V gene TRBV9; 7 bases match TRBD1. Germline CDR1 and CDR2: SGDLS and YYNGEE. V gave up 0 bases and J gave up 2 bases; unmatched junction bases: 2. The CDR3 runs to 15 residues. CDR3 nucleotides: TGTGCCAGCAGCGTAGATACAGGGGCTGGAAACACCATATATTTT. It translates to CASSVDTGAGNTIYF.

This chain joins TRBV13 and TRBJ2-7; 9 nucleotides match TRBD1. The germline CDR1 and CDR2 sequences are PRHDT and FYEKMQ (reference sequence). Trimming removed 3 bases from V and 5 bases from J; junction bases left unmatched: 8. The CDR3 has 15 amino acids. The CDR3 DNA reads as TGTGCCAGCAGCTTGTTATTACAGGGGGCGGACGAGCAGTACTTC. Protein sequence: CASSLLLQGADEQYF. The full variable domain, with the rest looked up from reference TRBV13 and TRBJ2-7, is AAGVIQSPRHLIKEKRETATLKCYPIPRHDTVYWYQQGPGQDPQFLISFYEKMQSDKGSIPDRFSAQQFSDYHSELNMSSLELGDSALYFCASSLLLQGADEQYFGPGTRLTVT.

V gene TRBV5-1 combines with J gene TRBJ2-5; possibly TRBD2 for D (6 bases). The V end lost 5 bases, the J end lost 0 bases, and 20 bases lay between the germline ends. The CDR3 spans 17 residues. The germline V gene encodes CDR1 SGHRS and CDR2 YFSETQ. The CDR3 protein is CASRLSISWGDQETQYF. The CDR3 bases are TGCGCCAGCAGGCTTAGTATTAGTTGGGGGGACCAAGAGACCCAGTACTTC.

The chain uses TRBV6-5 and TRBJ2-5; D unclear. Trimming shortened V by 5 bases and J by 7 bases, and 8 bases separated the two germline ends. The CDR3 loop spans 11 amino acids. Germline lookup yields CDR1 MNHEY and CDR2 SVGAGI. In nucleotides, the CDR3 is TGTGCCAGCAGTACACGTGGGACCCAGTACTTC. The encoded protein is CASSTRGTQYF.

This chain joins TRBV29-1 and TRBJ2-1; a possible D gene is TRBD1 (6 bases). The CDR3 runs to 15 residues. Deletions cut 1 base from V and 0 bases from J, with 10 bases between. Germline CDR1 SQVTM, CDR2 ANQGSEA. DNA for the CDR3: TGCAGCGTTGAAGCCCAGGGGCGCTCCTACAATGAGCAGTTCTTC. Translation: CSVEAQGRSYNEQFF.

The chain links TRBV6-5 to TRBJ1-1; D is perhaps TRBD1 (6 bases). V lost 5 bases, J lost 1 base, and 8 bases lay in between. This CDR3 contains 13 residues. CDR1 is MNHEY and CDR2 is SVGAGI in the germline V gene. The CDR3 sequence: CASSEGQNTEAFF. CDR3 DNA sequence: TGTGCCAGCAGTGAGGGACAGAACACTGAAGCTTTCTTT.

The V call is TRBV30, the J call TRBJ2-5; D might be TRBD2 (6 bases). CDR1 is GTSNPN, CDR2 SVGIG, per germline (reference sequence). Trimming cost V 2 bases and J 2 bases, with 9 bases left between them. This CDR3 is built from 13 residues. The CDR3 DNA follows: TGTGCCTGGAGTCACGGGACTCAAGAGACCCAGTACTTC. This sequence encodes CAWSHGTQETQYF.

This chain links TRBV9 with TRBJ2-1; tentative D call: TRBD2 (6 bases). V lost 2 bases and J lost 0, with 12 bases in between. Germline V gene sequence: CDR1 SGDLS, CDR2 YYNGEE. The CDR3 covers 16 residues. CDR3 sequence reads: CASSVPTGGSYNEQFF. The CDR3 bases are TGTGCCAGCAGCGTCCCGACCGGGGGCTCCTACAATGAGCAGTTCTTC.

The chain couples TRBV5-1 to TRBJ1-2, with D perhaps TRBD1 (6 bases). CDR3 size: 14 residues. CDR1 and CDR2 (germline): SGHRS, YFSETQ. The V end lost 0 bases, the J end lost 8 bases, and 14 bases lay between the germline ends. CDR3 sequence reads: CASSLVGADLGYTF. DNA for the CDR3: TGCGCCAGCAGCTTGGTGGGGGCTGATTTGGGCTACACCTTC.

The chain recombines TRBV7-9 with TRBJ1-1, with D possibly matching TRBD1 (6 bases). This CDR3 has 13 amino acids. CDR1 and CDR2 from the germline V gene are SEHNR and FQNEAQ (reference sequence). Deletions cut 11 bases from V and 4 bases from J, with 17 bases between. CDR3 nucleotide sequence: TGTGCCCTAAGGGGGGGCGTTGGCACTGAAGCTTTCTTT. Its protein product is CALRGGVGTEAFF.

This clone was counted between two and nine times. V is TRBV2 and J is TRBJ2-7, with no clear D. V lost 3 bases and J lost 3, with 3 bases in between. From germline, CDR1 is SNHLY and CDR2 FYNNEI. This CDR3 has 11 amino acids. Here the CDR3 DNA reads TGTGCCAGCAGTGACTTCTACGAGCAGTACTTC. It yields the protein CASSDFYEQYF.

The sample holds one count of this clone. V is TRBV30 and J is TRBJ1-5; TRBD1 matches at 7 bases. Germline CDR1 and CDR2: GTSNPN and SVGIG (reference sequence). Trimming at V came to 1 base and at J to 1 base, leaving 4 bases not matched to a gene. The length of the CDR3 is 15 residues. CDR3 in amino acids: CAWSATGRSNQPQHF. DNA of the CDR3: TGTGCCTGGAGTGCGACAGGGAGGAGCAATCAGCCCCAGCATTTT.

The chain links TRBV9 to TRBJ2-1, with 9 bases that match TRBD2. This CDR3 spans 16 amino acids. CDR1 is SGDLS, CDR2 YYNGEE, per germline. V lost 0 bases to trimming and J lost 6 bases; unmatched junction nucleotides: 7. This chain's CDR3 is CASSVDPSGDPNEQFF. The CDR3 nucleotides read TGTGCCAGCAGCGTAGATCCTAGCGGGGACCCCAATGAGCAGTTCTTC.